This T cell receptor (beta chain) was found in a study of T cells in Graves' hyperthyroidism and ophthalmopathy. The wider study: Before any treatment, at initial diagnosis, peripheral blood was collected.

CDR3 length: 15 amino acids. V was trimmed by 1 base and J by 3 bases, leaving 13 bases between them. Per germline, CDR1 SGHAT and CDR2 FQDESV (reference sequence). Graves' hyperthyroidism without ophthalmopathy progression within 18 months was termed stable. Exclusion of a patient resulted from uncontrolled infection, other autoimmune disease, pregnancy or lactation. Used for diagnoses were clinical symptoms, serum thyroxine and TRAb, thyroid ultrasound and orbital computed tomography. Amplified TCR beta CDR3 regions came from RNA transcripts. Primed by the HTBI set, a first-round RT-PCR was run on the TCR CDR3. TCRdb reprocessed the multiplex PCR reads with MiXCR, giving one entry per CDR3 protein. Of approximately 700,000 distinct CDR3 sequences in the sample, approximately 16% were seen once. This clonotype appeared a few times.

Sequenced input: blood. The sequence came from a man between 18 and 35 years old with Graves' hyperthyroidism. The chain couples TRBV11-1 to TRBJ2-7; no reliable D call. The CDR3 reads CASSLGGASFYEQYF. The DNA for the CDR3 is TGTGCCAGCAGCTTAGGGGGTGCTTCATTCTACGAGCAGTACTTC.